This TCR beta chain was obtained from a study of T cell responses to AZD1222 COVID-19 vaccine. The data were produced by immunoSEQ multiplex PCR, yet TCRdb's version contains in-frame clones alone and is incomplete. The sample holds about 88,000 clones; roughly nine tenths are singletons and the top ten take roughly 3.5%. Trimming shortened V by 6 bases and J by 7 bases, and 16 bases separated the two germline ends. CDR3 length: 13 residues. CDR1 and CDR2 from the germline V gene are MDHEN and SYDVKM. Sequencing was performed on peripheral blood, taken on day 0 of AZD1222 vaccination. J is TRBJ2-7 and V is TRBV28; D is possibly TRBD1 (6 bases). The TCR sequence derives from an adult in good health. CDR3 protein: CASRATGSGEQYF. The CDR3 coding sequence is TGTGCCAGCAGAGCCACAGGGAGTGGAGAGCAGTACTTC.